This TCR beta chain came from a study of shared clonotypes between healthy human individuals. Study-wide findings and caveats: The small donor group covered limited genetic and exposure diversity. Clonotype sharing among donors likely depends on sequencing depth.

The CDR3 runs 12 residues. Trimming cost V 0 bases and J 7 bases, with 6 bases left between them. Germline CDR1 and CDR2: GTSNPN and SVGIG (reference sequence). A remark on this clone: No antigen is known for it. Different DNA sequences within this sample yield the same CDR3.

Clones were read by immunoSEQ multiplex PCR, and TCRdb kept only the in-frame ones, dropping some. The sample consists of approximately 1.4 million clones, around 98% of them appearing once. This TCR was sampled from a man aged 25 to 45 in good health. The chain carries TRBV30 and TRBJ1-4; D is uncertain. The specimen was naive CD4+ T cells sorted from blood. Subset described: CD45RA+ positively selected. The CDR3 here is CAWSVRGEKLFF. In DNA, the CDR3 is TGTGCCTGGAGTGTACGGGGTGAAAAACTGTTTTTT.